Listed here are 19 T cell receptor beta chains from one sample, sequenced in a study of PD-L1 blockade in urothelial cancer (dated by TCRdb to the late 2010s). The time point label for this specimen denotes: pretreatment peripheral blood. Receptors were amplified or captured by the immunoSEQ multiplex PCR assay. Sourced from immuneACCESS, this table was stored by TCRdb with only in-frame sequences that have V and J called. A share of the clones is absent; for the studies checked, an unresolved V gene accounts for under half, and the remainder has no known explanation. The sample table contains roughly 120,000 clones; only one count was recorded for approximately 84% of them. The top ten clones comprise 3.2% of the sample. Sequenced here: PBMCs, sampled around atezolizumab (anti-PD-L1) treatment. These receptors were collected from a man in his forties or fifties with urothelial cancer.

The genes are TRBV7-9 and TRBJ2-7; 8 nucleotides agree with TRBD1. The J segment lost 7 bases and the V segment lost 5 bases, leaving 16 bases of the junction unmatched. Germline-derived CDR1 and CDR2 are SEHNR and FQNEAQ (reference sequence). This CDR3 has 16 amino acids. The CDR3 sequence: CASSQTDRGTLREQYF. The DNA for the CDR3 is TGTGCCAGCAGCCAAACCGACAGGGGAACTCTCAGGGAGCAGTACTTC.

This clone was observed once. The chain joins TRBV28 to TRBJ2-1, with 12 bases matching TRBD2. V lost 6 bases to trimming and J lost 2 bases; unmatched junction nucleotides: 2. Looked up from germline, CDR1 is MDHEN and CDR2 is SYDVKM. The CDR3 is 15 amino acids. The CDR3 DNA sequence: TGTGCCAGCAGCCCTAGCGGGAGGGCCTACAATGAGCAGTTCTTC. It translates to CASSPSGRAYNEQFF.

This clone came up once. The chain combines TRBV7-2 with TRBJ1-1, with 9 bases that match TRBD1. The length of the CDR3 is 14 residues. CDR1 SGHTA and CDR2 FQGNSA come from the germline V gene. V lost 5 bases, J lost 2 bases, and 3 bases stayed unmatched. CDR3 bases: TGTGCCAGCAGCCTGGGACAGGGAAACACTGAAGCTTTCTTT. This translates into CASSLGQGNTEAFF. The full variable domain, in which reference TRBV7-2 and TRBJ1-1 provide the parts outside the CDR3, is GAGVSQSPSNKVTEKGKDVELRCDPISGHTALYWYRQSLGQGLEFLIYFQGNSAPDKSGLPSDRFSAERTGGSVSTLTIQRTQQEDSAVYLCASSLGQGNTEAFFGQGTRLTVV.

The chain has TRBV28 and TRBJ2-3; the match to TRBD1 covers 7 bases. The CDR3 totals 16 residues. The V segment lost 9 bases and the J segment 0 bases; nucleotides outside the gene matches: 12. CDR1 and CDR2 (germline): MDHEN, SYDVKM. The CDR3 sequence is CASSEGALTSTDTQYF. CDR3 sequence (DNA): TGTGCCAGTAGCGAGGGGGCGTTGACTAGCACAGATACGCAGTATTTT.

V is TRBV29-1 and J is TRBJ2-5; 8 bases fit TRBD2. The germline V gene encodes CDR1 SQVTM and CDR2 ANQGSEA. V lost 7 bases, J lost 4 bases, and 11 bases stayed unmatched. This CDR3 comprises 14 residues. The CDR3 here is CSAPGLALPETQYF. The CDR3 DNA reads TGCAGCGCCCCTGGACTAGCCCTTCCAGAGACCCAGTACTTC.

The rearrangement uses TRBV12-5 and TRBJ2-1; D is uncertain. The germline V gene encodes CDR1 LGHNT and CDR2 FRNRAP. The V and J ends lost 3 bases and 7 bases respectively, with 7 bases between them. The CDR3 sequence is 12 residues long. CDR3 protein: CASGLPGNEQFF. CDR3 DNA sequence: TGTGCTAGTGGTTTACCAGGTAATGAGCAGTTCTTC. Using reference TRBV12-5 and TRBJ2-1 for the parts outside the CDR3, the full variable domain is DARVTQTPRHKVTEMGQEVTMRCQPILGHNTVFWYRQTMMQGLELLAYFRNRAPLDDSGMPKDRFSAEMPDATLATLKIQPSEPRDSAVYFCASGLPGNEQFFGPGTRLTVL.

The CDR3 loop reads CASRRDSASYEQYF. Written as DNA, the CDR3 is TGTGCCAGTAGGCGGGACAGTGCCTCCTACGAGCAGTACTTC. The rearrangement links TRBV19 to TRBJ2-7, with D tentatively TRBD1 (7 bases). The germline V gene encodes CDR1 LNHDA and CDR2 SQIVND (reference sequence). V was trimmed by 6 bases and J by 0 bases, leaving 12 bases between them. The CDR3 sequence is 14 residues long.

The CDR3 sequence is CATSRLGTAGGEQYF. CDR3 nucleotides: TGTGCCACCAGCAGACTTGGGACAGCGGGAGGCGAGCAGTACTTC. The rearrangement links TRBV15 to TRBJ2-7; 9 bases align to TRBD2. Trimming took 2 bases from V and 6 from J; bases not matched to a gene: 8. The germline CDR1 and CDR2 sequences are LNHNV and YYDKDF (reference sequence). This CDR3 region has 15 residues.

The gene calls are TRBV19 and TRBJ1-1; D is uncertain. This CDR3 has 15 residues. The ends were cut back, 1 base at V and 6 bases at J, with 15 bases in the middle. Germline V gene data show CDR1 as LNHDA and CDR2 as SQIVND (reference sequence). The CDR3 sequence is CASSIGGVLAAEAFF. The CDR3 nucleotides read TGTGCCAGTAGTATAGGTGGAGTCCTAGCCGCTGAAGCTTTCTTT. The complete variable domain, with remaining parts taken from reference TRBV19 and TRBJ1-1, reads DGGITQSPKYLFRKEGQNVTLSCEQNLNHDAMYWYRQDPGQGLRLIYYSQIVNDFQKGDIAEGYSVSREKKESFPLTVTSAQKNPTAFYLCASSIGGVLAAEAFFGQGTRLTVV.

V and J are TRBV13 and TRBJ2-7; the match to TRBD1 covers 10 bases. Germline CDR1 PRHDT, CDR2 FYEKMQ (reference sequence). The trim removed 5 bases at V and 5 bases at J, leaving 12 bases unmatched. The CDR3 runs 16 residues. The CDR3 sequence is CASSTRPGQGRNEQYF. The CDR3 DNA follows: TGTGCCAGCAGCACGAGACCGGGACAGGGGAGGAACGAGCAGTACTTC.

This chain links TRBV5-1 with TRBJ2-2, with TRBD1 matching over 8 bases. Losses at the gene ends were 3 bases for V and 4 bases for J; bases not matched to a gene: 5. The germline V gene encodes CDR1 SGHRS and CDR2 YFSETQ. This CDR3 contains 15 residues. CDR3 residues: CASSSRGRGTGELFF. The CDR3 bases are TGCGCCAGCAGCTCCAGGGGGCGCGGCACCGGGGAGCTGTTTTTT. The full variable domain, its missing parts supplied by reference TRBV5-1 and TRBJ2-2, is KAGVTQTPRYLIKTRGQQVTLSCSPISGHRSVSWYQQTPGQGLQFLFEYFSETQRNKGNFPGRFSGRQFSNSRSEMNVSTLELGDSALYLCASSSRGRGTGELFFGEGSRLTVL.

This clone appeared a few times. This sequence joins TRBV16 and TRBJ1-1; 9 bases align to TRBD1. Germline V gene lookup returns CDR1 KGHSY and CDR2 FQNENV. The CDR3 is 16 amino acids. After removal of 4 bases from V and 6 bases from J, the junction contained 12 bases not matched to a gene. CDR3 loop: CASSLSPGTGYAEAFF. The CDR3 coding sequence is TGTGCCAGCAGCCTTTCACCCGGGACAGGGTATGCTGAAGCTTTCTTT.

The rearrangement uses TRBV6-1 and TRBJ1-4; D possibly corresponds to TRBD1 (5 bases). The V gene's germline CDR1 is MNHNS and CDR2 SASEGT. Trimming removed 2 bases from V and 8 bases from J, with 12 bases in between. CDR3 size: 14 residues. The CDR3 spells CASSERGFWEKLFF. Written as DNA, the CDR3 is TGTGCCAGCAGTGAACGGGGGTTCTGGGAAAAACTGTTTTTT.

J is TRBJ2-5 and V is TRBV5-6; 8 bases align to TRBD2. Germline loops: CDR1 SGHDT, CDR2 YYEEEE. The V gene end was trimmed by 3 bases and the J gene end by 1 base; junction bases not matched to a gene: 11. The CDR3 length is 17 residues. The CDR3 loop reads CASSSGGDWTSQETQYF. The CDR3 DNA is TGTGCCAGCAGCTCCGGGGGGGACTGGACTAGCCAAGAGACCCAGTACTTC.

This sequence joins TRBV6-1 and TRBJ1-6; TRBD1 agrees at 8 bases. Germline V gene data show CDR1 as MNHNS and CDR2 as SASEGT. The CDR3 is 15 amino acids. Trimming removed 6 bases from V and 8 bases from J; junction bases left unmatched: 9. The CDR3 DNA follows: TGTGCCAGCAGGGACAGGGATTTTAGGTATTCACCCCTCCACTTT. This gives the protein CASRDRDFRYSPLHF.

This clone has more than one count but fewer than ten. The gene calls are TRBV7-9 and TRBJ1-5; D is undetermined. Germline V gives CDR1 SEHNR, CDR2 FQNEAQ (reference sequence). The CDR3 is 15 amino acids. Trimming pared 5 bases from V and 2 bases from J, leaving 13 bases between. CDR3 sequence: CASSEGGSGNQPQHF. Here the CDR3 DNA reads TGTGCCAGCAGCGAGGGCGGGTCGGGCAATCAGCCCCAGCATTTT.

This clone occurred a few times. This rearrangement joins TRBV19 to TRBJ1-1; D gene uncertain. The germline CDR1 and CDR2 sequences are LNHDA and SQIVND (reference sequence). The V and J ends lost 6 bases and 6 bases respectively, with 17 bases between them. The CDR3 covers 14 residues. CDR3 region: CASRPRGGRPEAFF. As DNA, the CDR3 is TGTGCCAGTAGGCCGCGGGGTGGCCGCCCTGAAGCTTTCTTT.

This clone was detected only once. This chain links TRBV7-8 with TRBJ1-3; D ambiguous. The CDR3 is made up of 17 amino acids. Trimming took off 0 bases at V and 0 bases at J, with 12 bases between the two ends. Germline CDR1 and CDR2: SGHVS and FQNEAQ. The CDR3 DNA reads TGTGCCAGCAGCTTAGCCCCACGGGGTCTCTCTGGAAACACCATATATTTT. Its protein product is CASSLAPRGLSGNTIYF.

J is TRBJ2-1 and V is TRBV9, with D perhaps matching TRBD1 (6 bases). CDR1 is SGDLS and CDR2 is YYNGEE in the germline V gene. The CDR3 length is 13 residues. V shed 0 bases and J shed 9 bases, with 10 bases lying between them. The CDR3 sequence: CASSVGQALEQFF. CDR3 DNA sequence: TGTGCCAGCAGCGTAGGACAGGCCCTTGAGCAGTTCTTC.